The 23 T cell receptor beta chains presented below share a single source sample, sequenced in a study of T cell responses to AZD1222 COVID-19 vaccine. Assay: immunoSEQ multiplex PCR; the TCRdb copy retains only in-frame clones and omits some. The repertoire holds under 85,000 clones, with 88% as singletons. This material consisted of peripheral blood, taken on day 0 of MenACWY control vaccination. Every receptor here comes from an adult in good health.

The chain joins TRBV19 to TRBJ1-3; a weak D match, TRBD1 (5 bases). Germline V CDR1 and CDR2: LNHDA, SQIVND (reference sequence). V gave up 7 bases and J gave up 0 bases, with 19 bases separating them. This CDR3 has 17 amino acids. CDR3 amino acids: CASTVRDYRRSGNTIYF. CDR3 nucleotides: TGTGCCAGTACCGTGAGGGACTACCGTCGCTCTGGAAACACCATATATTTT.

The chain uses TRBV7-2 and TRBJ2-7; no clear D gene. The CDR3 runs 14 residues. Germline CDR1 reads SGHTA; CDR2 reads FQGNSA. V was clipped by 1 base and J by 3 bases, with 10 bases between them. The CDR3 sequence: CASSLGRQSYEQYF. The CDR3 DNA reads TGTGCCAGCAGCTTAGGACGGCAGAGCTACGAGCAGTACTTC.

The CDR3 loop reads CSVEDNREAFF. DNA of the CDR3: TGCAGCGTCGAGGACAACCGTGAAGCTTTCTTT. This chain uses TRBV29-1 with TRBJ1-1; weak D call: TRBD1 (5 bases). Germline CDR1 is SQVTM and CDR2 is ANQGSEA. Trimming shortened V by 6 bases and J by 7 bases, and 12 bases separated the two germline ends. The CDR3 consists of 11 residues.

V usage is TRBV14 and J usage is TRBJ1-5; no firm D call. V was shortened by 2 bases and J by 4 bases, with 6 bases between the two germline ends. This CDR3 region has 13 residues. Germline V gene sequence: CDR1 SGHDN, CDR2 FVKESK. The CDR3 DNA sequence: TGTGCCAGCAGCCAATCGTTGAATCAGCCCCAGCATTTT. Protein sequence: CASSQSLNQPQHF.

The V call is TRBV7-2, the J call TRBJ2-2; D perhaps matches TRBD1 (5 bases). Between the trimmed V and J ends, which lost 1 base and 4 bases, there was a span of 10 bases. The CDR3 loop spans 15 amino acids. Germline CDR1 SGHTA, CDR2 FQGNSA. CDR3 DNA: TGTGCCAGCAGCTTAGGGACAACCATCACCGGGGAGCTGTTTTTT. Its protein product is CASSLGTTITGELFF.

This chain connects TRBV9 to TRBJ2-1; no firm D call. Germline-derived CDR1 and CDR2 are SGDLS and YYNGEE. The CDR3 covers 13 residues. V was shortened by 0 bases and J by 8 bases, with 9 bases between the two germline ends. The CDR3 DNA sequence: TGTGCCAGCAGCGTAGAGGCAGGTTATGAGCAGTTCTTC. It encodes CASSVEAGYEQFF.

Written as DNA, the CDR3 is TGTGCCAGCAGCTTATTACGGGAGACGGATACGCAGTATTTT. This sequence encodes CASSLLRETDTQYF. The J gene is TRBJ2-3, the V gene TRBV7-3, with D possibly TRBD2 on 6 matching bases. V gave up 2 bases and J gave up 6 bases, with 12 bases separating them. This CDR3 has 14 amino acids. Germline V gene lookup returns CDR1 SGHTA and CDR2 FQGTGA.

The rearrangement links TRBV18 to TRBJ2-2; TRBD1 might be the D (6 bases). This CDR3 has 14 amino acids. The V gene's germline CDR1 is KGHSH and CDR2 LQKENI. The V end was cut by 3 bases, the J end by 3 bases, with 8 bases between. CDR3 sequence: CASSPAGDTGELFF. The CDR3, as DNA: TGTGCCAGCTCACCGGCAGGGGACACCGGGGAGCTGTTTTTT. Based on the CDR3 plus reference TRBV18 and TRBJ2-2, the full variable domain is NAGVMQNPRHLVRRRGQEARLRCSPMKGHSHVYWYRQLPEEGLKFMVYLQKENIIDESGMPKERFSAEFPKEGPSILRIQQVVRGDSAAYFCASSPAGDTGELFFGEGSRLTVL.

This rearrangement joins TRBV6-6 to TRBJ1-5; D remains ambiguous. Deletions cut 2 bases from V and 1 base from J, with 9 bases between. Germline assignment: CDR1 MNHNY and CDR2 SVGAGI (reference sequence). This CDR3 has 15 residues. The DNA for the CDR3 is TGTGCCAGCAGTTACACCGAGCGGAGCAATCAGCCCCAGCATTTT. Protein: CASSYTERSNQPQHF.

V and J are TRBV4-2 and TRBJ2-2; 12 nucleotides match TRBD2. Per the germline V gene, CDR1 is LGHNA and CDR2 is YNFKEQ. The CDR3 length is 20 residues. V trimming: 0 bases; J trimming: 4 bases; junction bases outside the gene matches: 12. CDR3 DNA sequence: TGTGCCAGCAGCCAAGACACCCTCTCCACTAGCGGGGGGAGCACCGGGGAGCTGTTTTTT. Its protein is CASSQDTLSTSGGSTGELFF.

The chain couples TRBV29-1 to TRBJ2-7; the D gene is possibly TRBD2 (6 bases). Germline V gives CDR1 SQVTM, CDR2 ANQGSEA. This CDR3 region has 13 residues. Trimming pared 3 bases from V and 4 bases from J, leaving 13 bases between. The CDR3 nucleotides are TGCAGCGTTGAGGTGGGTAGCGGTTACGAGCAGTACTTC. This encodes CSVEVGSGYEQYF.

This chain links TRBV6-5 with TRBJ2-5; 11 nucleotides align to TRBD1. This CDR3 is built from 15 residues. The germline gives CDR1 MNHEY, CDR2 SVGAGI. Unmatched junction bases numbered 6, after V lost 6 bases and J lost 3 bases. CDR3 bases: TGTGCCAGCAGGAGGGGACAGGGGGGCAAAGAGACCCAGTACTTC. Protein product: CASRRGQGGKETQYF.

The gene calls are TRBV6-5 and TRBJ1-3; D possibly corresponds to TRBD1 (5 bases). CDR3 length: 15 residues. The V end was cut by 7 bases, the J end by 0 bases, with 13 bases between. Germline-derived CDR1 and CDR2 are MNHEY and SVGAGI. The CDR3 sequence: CASTTNRFSGNTIYF. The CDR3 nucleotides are TGTGCCAGCACCACAAACAGGTTCTCTGGAAACACCATATATTTT.

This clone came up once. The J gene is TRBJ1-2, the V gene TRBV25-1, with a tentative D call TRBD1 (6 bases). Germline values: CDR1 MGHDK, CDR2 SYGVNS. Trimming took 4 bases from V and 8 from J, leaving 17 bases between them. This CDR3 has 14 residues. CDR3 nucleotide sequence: TGTGCCAGCAGTGGGTCACCGGGACAAGGGGGCTACACCTTC. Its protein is CASSGSPGQGGYTF.

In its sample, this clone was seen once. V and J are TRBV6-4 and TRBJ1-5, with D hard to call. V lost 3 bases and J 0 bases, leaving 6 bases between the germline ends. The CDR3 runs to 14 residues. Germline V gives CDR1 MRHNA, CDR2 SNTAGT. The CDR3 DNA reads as TGTGCCAGCAGTGAAATTTTTAGCAATCAGCCCCAGCATTTT. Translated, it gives CASSEIFSNQPQHF.

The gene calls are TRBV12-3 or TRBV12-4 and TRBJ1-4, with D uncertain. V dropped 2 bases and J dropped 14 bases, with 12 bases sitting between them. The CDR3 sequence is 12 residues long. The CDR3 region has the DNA TGTGCCAGCAGTTTATACACCGGTATGCTGTTTTTT. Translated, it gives CASSLYTGMLFF.

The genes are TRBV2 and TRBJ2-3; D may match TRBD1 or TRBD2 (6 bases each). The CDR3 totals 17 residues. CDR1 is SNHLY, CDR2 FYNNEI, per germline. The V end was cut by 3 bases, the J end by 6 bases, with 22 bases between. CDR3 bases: TGTGCCAGCAGTGAGGAGCAGGGGAGGAGGAGGGCGGATACGCAGTATTTT. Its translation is CASSEEQGRRRADTQYF. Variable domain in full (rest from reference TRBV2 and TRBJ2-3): EPEVTQTPSHQVTQMGQEVILRCVPISNHLYFYWYRQILGQKVEFLVSFYNNEISEKSEIFDDQFSVERPDGSNFTLKIRSTKLEDSAMYFCASSEEQGRRRADTQYFGPGTRLTVL.

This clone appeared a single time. CDR3 amino acids: CASGGAYEQYF. The CDR3 DNA reads as TGTGCCAGCGGGGGGGCCTACGAGCAGTACTTC. The J gene is TRBJ2-7, the V gene TRBV12-3 or TRBV12-4; the match to TRBD2 covers 7 bases. The junction had 0 bases not matched to a gene; V was cut back by 8 bases and J by 2 bases. The CDR3 has 11 amino acids.

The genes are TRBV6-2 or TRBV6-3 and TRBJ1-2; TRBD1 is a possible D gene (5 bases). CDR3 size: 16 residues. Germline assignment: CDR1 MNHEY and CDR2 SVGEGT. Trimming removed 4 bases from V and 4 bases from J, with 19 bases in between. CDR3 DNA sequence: TGTGCCAGCAGTTCTGATACTCTGACAGTTAGCTATGGCTACACCTTC. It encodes CASSSDTLTVSYGYTF.

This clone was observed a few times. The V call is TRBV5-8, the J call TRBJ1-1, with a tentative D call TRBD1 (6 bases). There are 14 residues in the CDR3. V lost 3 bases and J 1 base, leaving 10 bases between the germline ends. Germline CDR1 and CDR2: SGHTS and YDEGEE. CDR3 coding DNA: TGTGCCAGCAGCTCTATGACAGGGAACACTGAAGCTTTCTTT. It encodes CASSSMTGNTEAFF.

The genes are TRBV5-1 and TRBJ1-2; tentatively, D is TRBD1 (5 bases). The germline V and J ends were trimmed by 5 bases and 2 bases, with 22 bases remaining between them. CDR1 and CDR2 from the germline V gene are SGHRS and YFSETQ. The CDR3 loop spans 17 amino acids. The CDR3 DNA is TGCGCCAGCAGATACCGCTCAGGGAATACGGGGAACTATGGCTACACCTTC. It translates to CASRYRSGNTGNYGYTF.

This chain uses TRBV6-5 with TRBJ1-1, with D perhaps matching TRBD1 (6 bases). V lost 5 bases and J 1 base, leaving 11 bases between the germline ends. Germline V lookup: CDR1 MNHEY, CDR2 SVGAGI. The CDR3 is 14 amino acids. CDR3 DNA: TGTGCCAGCAGTAGAGGACAGAAGAACACTGAAGCTTTCTTT. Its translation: CASSRGQKNTEAFF.

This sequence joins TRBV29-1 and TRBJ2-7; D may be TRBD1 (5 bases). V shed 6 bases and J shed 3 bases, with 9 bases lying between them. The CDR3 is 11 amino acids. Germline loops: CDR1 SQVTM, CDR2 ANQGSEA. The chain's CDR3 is CSVRVSYEQYF. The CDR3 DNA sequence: TGCAGCGTCAGGGTAAGCTACGAGCAGTACTTC.